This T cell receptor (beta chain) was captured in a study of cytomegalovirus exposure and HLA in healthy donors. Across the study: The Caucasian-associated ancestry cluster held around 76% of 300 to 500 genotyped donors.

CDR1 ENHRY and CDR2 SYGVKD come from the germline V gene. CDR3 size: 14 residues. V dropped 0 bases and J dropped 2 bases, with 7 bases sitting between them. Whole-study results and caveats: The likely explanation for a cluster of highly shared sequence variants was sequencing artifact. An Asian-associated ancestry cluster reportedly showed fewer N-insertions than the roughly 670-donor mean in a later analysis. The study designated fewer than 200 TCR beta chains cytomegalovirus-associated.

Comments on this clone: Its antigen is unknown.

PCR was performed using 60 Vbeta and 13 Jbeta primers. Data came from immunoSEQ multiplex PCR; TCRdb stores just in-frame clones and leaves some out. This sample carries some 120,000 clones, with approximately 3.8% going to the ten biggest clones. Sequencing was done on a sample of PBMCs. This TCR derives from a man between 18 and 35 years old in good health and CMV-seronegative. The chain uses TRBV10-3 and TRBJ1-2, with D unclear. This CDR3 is CAISESAGNYGYTF. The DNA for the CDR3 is TGTGCCATCAGTGAGTCAGCAGGAAACTATGGCTACACCTTC.